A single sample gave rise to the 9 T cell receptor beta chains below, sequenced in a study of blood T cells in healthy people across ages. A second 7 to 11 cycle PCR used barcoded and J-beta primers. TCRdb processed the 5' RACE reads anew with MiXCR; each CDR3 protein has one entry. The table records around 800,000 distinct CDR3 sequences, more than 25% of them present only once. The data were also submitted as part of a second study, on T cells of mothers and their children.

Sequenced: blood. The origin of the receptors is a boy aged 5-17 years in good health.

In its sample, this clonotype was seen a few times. The CDR3 DNA follows: TGTGCCAGCAGCACTCTCGGAGTGTATTCACCCCTCCACTTT. It codes for CASSTLGVYSPLHF. The chain joins TRBV3-1 to TRBJ1-6; D remains unclear. The CDR3 loop spans 14 amino acids. Germline V lookup: CDR1 LGHDT, CDR2 YNNKEL (reference sequence). Trimming left V 5 bases short and J 8 bases short, with 13 bases between.

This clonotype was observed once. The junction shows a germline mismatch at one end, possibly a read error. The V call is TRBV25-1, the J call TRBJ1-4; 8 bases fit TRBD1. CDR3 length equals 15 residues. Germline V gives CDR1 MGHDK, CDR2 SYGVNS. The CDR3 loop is CASSPGTGTNEKLLF. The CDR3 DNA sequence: TGTGCCAGCAGTCCCGGGACAGGAACTAATGAAAAACTGCTTTTT.

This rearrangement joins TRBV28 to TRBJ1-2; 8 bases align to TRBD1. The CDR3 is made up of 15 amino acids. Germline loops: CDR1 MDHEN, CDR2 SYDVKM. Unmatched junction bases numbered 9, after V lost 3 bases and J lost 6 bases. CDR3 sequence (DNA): TGTGCCAGCAGTTTCTCAGGCAGGGGGCGTGATGGCTACACCTTC. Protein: CASSFSGRGRDGYTF.

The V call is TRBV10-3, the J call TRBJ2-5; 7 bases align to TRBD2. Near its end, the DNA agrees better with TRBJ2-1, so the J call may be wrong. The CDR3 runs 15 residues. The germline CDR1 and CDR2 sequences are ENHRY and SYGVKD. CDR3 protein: CAISETRGGYNEQFF. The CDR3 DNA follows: TGTGCCATCAGTGAGACTCGCGGGGGCTACAATGAGCAGTTCTTC.

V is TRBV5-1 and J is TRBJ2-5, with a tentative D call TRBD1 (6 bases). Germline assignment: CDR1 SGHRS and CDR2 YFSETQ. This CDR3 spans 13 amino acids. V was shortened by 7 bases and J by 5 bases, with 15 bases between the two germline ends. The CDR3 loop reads CASLQGEGETQYF. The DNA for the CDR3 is TGCGCCAGCCTACAGGGAGAGGGGGAGACCCAGTACTTC.

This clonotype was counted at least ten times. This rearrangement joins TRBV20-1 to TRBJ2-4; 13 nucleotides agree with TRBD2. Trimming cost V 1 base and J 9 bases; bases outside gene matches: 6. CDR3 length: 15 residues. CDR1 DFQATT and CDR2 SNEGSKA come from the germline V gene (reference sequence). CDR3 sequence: CSARAGTSGVGIQYF. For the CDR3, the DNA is TGCAGTGCTAGAGCCGGGACTAGCGGGGTTGGCATTCAGTACTTC.

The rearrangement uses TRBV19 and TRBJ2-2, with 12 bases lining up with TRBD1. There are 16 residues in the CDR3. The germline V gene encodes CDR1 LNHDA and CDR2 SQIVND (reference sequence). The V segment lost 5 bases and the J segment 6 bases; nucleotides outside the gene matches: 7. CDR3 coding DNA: TGTGCCAGTAGTTCCCGGGACAGGGGGCTTCCCGGGGAGCTGTTTTTT. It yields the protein CASSSRDRGLPGELFF.

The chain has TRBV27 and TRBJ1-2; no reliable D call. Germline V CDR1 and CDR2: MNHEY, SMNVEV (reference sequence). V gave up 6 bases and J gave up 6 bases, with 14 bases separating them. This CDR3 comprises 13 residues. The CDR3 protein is CASSHRGIDGYTF. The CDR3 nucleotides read TGTGCCAGCAGCCACCGGGGAATCGATGGCTACACCTTC.

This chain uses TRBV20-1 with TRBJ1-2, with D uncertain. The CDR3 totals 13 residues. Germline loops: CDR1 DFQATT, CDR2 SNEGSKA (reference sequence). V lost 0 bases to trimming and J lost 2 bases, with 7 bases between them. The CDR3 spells CSARETTNYGYTF. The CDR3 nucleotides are TGCAGTGCTAGAGAGACAACAAACTATGGCTACACCTTC.